This TCR beta chain was recovered during a study of T-cell reconstitution after alpha-beta-depleted transplantation in children. Study-wide results and caveats: Several hundred rapidly expanded clones from non-depleted graft cells reportedly supplied alpha-beta T cells about two months post-transplant.

As for this clonotype: The antigen is not known.

Germline V CDR1 and CDR2: SQVTM, ANQGSEA. The CDR3 has 13 amino acids. V gave up 7 bases and J gave up 0 bases, with 12 bases separating them. Researchers prepared the TCRbeta library using unique molecular identifiers, the study reports. Each CDR3 protein is one row after TCRdb ran MiXCR on the PCR reads. The sample yields 780,000 or so distinct CDR3 sequences, roughly 15% seen once. The specimen comprised PBMCs, mostly from graft donor cells, sampled 360 days after TCRalphabeta/CD19-depleted stem cell transplant. The receptor was derived from a male patient aged 10 to 17 who had a stem cell transplant for acute lymphoblastic leukemia, so the T cells may come from the graft donor. The chain combines TRBV29-1 with TRBJ1-2, with D perhaps matching TRBD1 (6 bases). The CDR3 DNA reads TGCAGCGGGTCGACAGGTTCTAACTATGGCTACACCTTC. It specifies CSGSTGSNYGYTF.